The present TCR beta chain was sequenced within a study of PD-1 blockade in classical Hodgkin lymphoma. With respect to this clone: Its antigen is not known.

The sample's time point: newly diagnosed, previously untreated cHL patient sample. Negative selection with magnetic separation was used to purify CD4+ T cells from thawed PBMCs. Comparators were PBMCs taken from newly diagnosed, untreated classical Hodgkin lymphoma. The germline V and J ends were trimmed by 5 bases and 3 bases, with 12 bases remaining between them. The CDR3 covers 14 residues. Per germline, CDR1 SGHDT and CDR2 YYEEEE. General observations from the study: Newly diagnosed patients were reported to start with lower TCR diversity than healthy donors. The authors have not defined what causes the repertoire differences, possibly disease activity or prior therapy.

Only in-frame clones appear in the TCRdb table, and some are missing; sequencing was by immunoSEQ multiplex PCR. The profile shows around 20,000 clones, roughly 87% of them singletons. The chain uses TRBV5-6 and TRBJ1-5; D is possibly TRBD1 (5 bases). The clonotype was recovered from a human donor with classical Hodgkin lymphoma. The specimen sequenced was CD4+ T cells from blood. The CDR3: CASSWGRVNQPQHF. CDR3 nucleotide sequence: TGTGCCAGCAGTTGGGGACGGGTCAATCAGCCCCAGCATTTT.